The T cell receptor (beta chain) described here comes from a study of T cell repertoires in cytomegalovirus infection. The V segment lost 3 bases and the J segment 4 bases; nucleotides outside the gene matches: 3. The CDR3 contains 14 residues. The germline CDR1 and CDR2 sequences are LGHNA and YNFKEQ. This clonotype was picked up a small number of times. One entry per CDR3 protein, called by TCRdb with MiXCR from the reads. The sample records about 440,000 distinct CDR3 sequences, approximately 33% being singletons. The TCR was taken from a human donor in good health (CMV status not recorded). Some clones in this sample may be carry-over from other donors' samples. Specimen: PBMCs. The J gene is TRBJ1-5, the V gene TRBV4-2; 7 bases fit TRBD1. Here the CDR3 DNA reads TGTGCCAGCAGCCATTCAGGGGGGAATCAGCCCCAGCATTTT. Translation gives CASSHSGGNQPQHF.